These T cell receptor beta chains were read from a single sample in a study of response to subunit inactivated influenza vaccine. MiXCR, run by TCRdb on the RT-PCR reads, gives a single entry per CDR3 protein. The table has around 500,000 distinct CDR3 sequences, around 9.9% seen once. The sample here was PBMCs from blood, taken 40 to 50 days after vaccination. The receptors stem from a man aged 50 to 59 who received an inactivated influenza vaccine. Both conserved end residues are part of each CDR3. The D gene is left open where the match is weak. Size is omitted from some rows. Given values are once, few, many or a class for expanded clones.

>15|TRBJ2-5|NA|TRBV28|TRBD2
CASSHRAGGRETQYF
TGTGCCAGCAGCCACCGAGCGGGGGGTCGAGAGACCCAGTACTTC
>19|TRBJ2-1|NA|TRBV29-1|TRBD2
CSVEYRTSGGQRPYNEQFF
TGCAGCGTTGAATATCGGACTAGCGGGGGGCAAAGGCCCTACAATGAGCAGTTCTTC
>13|TRBJ1-2|NA|TRBV10-3|TRBD1
CAIRPGTGLGYTF
TGTGCCATCAGACCCGGGACAGGGCTGGGCTACACCTTC
>16|TRBJ2-1|NA|TRBV7-9|NA
CASSAGGGRSYNEQFF
TGTGCCAGCAGTGCCGGCGGGGGCCGAAGCTACAATGAGCAGTTCTTC
>13|TRBJ2-3|NA|TRBV10-3|NA
CAIKGTSIDTQYF
TGTGCCATCAAGGGGACATCAATAGATACGCAGTATTTT
>14|TRBJ2-7|NA|TRBV5-1|NA
CASSLGQGHYEQYF
TGCGCCAGCAGCTTGGGGCAGGGACACTACGAGCAGTACTTC
>16|TRBJ2-2|NA|TRBV10-3|NA
CAISEKGPGNTGELFF
TGTGCCATCAGTGAAAAAGGGCCGGGGAACACCGGGGAGCTGTTTTTT
>16|TRBJ1-1|NA|TRBV4-1|NA
CASSQVVGYRPTEAFF
TGCGCCAGCAGCCAAGTAGTGGGGTATCGGCCCACTGAAGCTTTCTTT
>11|TRBJ2-7|NA|TRBV6-2/TRBV6-3|NA
CASTGVLGPYF
TGTGCCAGCACCGGGGTACTGGGGCCCTACTTC
>16|TRBJ1-5|many|TRBV20-1|TRBD1
CSARDMDRTANQPQHF
TGCAGTGCTAGAGATATGGACAGGACCGCCAATCAGCCCCAGCATTTT
>12|TRBJ1-2|NA|TRBV10-3|NA
CAIRTAIYGYTF
TGTGCCATCAGGACAGCTATCTATGGCTACACCTTC
>16|TRBJ2-6|few|TRBV6-2/TRBV6-3|TRBD2
CASSYERDSGANVLTF
TGTGCCAGCAGTTATGAGCGGGACTCTGGGGCCAACGTCCTGACTTTC
>14|TRBJ1-4|few|TRBV20-1|NA
CSALDRRGNEKLFF
TGCAGTGCCCTCGACAGGCGGGGTAATGAAAAACTGTTTTTT
>14|TRBJ2-3|once|TRBV23-1|TRBD1
CASSREQGPDTQYF
TGCGCCAGCAGCCGCGAACAGGGGCCAGATACGCAGTATTTT
>14|TRBJ1-1|few|TRBV5-5|NA
CASRAYGQFVEAFF
TGTGCCAGCAGGGCCTACGGACAGTTTGTGGAAGCTTTCTTT
>15|TRBJ2-3|few|TRBV7-9|TRBD2
CASGIAGGTSDTQYF
TGTGCCAGCGGAATAGCGGGGGGGACGTCAGATACGCAGTATTTT
>13|TRBJ2-4|NA|TRBV20-1|TRBD1
CSARDRGKNIQYF
TGCAGTGCTAGGGACAGGGGAAAAAACATTCAGTACTTC